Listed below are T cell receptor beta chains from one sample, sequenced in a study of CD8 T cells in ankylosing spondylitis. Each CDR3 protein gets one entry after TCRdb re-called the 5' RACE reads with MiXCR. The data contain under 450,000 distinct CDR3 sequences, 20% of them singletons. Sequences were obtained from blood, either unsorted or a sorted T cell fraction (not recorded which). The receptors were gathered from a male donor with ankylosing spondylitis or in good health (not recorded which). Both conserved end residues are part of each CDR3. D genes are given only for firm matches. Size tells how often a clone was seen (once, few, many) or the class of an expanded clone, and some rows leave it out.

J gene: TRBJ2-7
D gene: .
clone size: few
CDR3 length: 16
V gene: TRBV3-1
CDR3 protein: CASSPRDGLSSYEQYF
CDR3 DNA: TGTGCCAGCAGCCCGAGGGACGGGTTAAGCTCCTACGAGCAGTACTTC

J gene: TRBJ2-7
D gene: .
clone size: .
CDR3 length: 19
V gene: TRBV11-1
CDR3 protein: CASSFGHPSSRGGLYEQYF
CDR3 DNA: TGTGCCAGCAGCTTCGGCCACCCGTCCAGCAGGGGGGGACTCTACGAGCAGTACTTC

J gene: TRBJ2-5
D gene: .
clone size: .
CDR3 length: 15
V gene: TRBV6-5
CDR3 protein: CASSYSMADQETQYF
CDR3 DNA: TGTGCCAGCAGTTACTCGATGGCCGACCAAGAGACCCAGTACTTC

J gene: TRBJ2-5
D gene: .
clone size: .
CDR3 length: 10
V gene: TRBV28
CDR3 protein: CAHGQETQYF
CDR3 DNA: TGTGCCCATGGGCAAGAGACCCAGTACTTC

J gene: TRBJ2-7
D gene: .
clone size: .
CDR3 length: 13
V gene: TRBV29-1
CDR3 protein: CSVRVGDPYEQYF
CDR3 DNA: TGCAGCGTCCGGGTGGGTGACCCCTACGAGCAGTACTTC

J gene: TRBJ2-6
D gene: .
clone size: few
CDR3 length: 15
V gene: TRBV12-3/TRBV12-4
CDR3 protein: CASSSGVPGANVLTF
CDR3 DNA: TGTGCCAGCAGTTCTGGGGTCCCTGGGGCCAACGTCCTGACTTTC

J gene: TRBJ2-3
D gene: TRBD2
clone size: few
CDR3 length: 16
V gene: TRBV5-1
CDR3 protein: CASSLELAGVADTQYF
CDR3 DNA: TGCGCCAGCAGCTTGGAACTAGCGGGGGTCGCAGATACGCAGTATTTT

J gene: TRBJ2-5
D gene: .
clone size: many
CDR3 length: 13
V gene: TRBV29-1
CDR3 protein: CSVTLRTLETQYF
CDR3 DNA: TGCAGCGTTACTCTCCGTACGCTGGAGACCCAGTACTTC

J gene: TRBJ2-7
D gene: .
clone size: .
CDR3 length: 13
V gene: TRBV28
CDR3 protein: CASSWTAAYEQYF
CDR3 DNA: TGTGCCAGCAGTTGGACAGCAGCCTACGAGCAGTACTTC

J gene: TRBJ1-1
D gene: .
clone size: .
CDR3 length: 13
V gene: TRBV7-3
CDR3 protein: CASPRELNTEAFF
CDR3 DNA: TGTGCCAGCCCCCGGGAGCTGAACACTGAAGCTTTCTTT

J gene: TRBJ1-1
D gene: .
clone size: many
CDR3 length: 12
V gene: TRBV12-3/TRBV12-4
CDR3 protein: CASSLGGAEAFF
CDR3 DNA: TGTGCCAGCAGCTTGGGGGGGGCTGAAGCTTTCTTT

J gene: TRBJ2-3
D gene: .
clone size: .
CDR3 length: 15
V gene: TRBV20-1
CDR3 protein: CSADGTPISTDTQYF
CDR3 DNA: TGCAGTGCTGACGGGACACCGATTAGCACAGATACGCAGTATTTT

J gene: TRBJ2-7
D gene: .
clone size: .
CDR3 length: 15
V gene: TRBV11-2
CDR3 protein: CASSLDLLTSYEQYF
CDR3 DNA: TGTGCCAGCAGCTTAGATCTGCTCACCTCCTACGAGCAGTACTTC

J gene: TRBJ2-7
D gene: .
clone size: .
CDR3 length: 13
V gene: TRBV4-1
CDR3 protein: CASSHTTFYEQYF
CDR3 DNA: TGCGCCAGCAGCCATACGACCTTCTACGAGCAGTACTTC

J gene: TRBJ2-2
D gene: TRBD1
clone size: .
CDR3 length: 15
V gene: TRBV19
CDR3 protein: CASSIWDSYTGELFF
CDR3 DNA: TGTGCCAGTAGTATTTGGGACAGCTACACCGGGGAGCTGTTTTTT

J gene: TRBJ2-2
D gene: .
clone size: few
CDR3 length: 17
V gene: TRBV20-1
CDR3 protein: CSASPLYGARDTGELFF
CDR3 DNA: TGCAGTGCTAGTCCTCTATATGGGGCACGGGACACCGGGGAGCTGTTTTTT

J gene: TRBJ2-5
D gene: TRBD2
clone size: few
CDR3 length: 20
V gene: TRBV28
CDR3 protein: CASSLGRLRAGGPEKETQYF
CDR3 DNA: TGTGCCAGCAGTTTAGGAAGACTAAGGGCGGGGGGGCCGGAAAAAGAGACCCAGTACTTC

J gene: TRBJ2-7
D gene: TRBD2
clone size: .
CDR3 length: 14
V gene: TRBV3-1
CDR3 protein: CASSQRLAGDEQYF
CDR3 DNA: TGTGCCAGCAGCCAAAGGCTAGCGGGGGACGAGCAGTACTTC

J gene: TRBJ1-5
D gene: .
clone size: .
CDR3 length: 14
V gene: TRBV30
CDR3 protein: CAWSVGSSNQPQHF
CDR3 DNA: TGTGCCTGGAGTGTAGGCAGCAGCAATCAGCCCCAGCATTTT

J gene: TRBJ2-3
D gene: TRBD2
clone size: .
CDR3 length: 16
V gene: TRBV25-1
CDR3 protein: CASTPASGASRDTQYF
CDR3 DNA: TGTGCCAGCACCCCGGCTAGCGGGGCTTCACGGGATACGCAGTATTTT

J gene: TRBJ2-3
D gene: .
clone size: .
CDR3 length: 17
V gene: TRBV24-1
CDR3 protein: CATSDYGAYLSTDTQYF
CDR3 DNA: TGTGCCACCAGTGATTATGGGGCTTATCTTAGCACAGATACGCAGTATTTT

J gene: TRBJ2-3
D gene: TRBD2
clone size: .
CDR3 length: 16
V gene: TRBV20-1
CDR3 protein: CSARTSGGGDTDTQYF
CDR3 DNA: TGCAGTGCTAGGACTAGCGGGGGGGGCGACACAGATACGCAGTATTTT

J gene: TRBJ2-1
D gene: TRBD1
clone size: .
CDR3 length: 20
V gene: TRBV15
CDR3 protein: CATSSAGTGFVLGSYNEQFF
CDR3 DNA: TGTGCCACCAGCAGCGCCGGGACAGGGTTTGTCTTGGGCTCCTACAATGAGCAGTTCTTC

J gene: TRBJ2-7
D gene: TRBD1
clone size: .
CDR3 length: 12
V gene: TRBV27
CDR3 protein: CASRDRGLEQYF
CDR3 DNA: TGTGCCAGCAGGGACAGGGGGCTCGAGCAGTACTTC

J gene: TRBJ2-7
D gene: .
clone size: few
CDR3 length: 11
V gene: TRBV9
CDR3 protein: CASSGSGEQYF
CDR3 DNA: TGTGCCAGCAGCGGGTCAGGGGAGCAGTACTTC

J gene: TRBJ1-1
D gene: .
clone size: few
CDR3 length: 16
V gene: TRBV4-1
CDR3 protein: CASSQVPQGWNTEAFF
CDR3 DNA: TGCGCCAGCAGCCAAGTTCCACAGGGTTGGAACACTGAAGCTTTCTTT

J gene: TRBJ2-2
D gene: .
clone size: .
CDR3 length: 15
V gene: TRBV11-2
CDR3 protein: CASSLFTGVSGELFF
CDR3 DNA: TGTGCCAGCAGCTTATTTACAGGAGTGAGCGGGGAGCTGTTTTTT

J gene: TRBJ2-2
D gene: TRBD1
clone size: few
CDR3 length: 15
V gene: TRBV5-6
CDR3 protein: CASSYSTGYTGELFF
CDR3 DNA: TGTGCCAGCAGCTATTCGACAGGGTACACCGGGGAGCTGTTTTTT

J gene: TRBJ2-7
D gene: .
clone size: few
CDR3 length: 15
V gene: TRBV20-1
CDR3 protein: CSARDIRAPTYEQYF
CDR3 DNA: TGCAGTGCTAGAGATATCAGGGCCCCGACCTACGAGCAGTACTTC

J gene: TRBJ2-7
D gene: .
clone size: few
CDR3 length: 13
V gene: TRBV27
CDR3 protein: CASSLLQGSEQYF
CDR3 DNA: TGTGCCAGCAGTTTACTCCAGGGGTCCGAGCAGTACTTC

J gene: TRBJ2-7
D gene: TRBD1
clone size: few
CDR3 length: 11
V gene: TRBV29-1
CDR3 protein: CSAGTGIEQYF
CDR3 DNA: TGCAGCGCCGGGACAGGGATTGAGCAGTACTTC

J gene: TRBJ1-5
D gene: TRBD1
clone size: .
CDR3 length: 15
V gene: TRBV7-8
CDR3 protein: CASSSWTGSVQPQHF
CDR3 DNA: TGTGCCAGCAGCTCATGGACAGGGAGTGTTCAGCCCCAGCATTTT

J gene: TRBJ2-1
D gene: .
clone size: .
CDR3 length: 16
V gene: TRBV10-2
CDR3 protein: CASSESRAAPDNEQFF
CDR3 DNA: TGCGCCAGCAGTGAGTCTAGGGCAGCCCCTGACAATGAGCAGTTCTTC

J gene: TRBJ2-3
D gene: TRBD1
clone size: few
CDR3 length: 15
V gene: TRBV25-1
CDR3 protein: CASSDLQGEADTQYF
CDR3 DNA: TGTGCCAGCAGTGATCTACAGGGGGAGGCAGATACGCAGTATTTT

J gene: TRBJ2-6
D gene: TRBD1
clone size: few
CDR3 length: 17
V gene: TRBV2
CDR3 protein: CASSDPGQGSGANVLTF
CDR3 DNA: TGTGCCAGCAGTGATCCAGGACAGGGCTCTGGGGCCAACGTCCTGACTTTC

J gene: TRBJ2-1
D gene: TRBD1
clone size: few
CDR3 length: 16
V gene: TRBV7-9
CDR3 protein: CASSNAGTGAYNEQFF
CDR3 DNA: TGTGCCAGCAGCAACGCCGGGACAGGCGCCTACAATGAGCAGTTCTTC

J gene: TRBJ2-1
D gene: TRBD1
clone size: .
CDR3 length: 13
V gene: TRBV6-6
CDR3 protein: CGSRQGAMNEQFF
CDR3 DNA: TGTGGATCTCGACAGGGGGCGATGAATGAGCAGTTCTTC